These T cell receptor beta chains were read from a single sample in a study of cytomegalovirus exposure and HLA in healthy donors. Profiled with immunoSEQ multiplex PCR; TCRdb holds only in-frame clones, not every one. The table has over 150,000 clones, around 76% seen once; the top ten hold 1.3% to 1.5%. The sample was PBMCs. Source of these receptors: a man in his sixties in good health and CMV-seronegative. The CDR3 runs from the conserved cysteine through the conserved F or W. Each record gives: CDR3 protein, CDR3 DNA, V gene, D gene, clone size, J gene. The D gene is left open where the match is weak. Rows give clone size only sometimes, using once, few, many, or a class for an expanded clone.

CASTPPGGSSYEQYF	TGTGCCAGCACCCCCCCGGGCGGGAGCTCCTACGAGCAGTACTTC	TRBV6-5	TRBD2	.	TRBJ2-7
CASSKKGQGLTEAFF	TGTGCCAGCAGCAAAAAGGGACAGGGCCTCACTGAAGCTTTCTTT	TRBV7-9	TRBD1	.	TRBJ1-1
CASSLDRGLGETQYF	TGTGCCAGCAGTTTAGACAGGGGGCTAGGGGAGACCCAGTACTTC	TRBV27	TRBD1	.	TRBJ2-5
CASRPISTGGRTGELFF	TGCGCCAGCAGGCCCATATCGACAGGGGGCCGGACCGGGGAGCTGTTTTTT	TRBV4-1	TRBD1	.	TRBJ2-2
CASSALMLISHEQYF	TGTGCCAGCAGTGCACTTATGTTGATTAGCCACGAGCAGTACTTC	TRBV6-1	.	.	TRBJ2-7
CASSLAGGPSTQYF	TGTGCCAGCAGCTTAGCGGGGGGGCCGTCTACGCAGTATTTT	TRBV7-3	TRBD2	.	TRBJ2-3
CASRGSGTAKETQYF	TGTGCCAGCAGAGGCTCCGGGACAGCTAAAGAGACCCAGTACTTC	TRBV2	TRBD1	few	TRBJ2-5
CASRVLTGRLFF	TGTGCCAGCAGAGTTTTAACAGGTAGACTGTTTTTT	TRBV6-1	.	.	TRBJ1-4
CASSLGTIQETQYF	TGTGCCAGCAGCTTAGGGACAATCCAAGAGACCCAGTACTTC	TRBV7-8	.	.	TRBJ2-5
CASSLELGSYSGNTIYF	TGCGCCAGCAGCTTGGAATTGGGCAGCTACTCTGGAAACACCATATATTTT	TRBV5-1	.	.	TRBJ1-3
CAWSFELASTDTQYF	TGTGCCTGGAGTTTTGAGCTCGCCAGCACAGATACGCAGTATTTT	TRBV30	.	once	TRBJ2-3
CASRPYAGALEQYF	TGTGCCAGCAGGCCGTACGCGGGAGCCTTGGAGCAGTACTTC	TRBV2	TRBD2	.	TRBJ2-7
CASLWGGGSYNEQFF	TGCGCCAGCCTGTGGGGGGGAGGCTCCTACAATGAGCAGTTCTTC	TRBV10-2	TRBD2	few	TRBJ2-1
CASSPDPGETQYF	TGTGCCAGTAGTCCCGACCCGGGAGAGACCCAGTACTTC	TRBV19	.	few	TRBJ2-5
CASSDSTSGGPGTQYF	TGTGCCAGCAGTGACTCGACCAGCGGGGGGCCCGGTACGCAGTATTTT	TRBV6-4	TRBD2	.	TRBJ2-3
CASMDRVTDTQYF	TGTGCCAGTATGGACAGGGTCACAGATACGCAGTATTTT	TRBV6-5	TRBD1	.	TRBJ2-3
CASSRRGFGNTEAFF	TGTGCCAGCAGCCGAAGGGGGTTCGGGAACACTGAAGCTTTCTTT	TRBV5-6	.	.	TRBJ1-1
CASSLNPDRGGYTF	TGTGCCAGCAGTTTAAACCCGGACAGGGGAGGCTACACCTTC	TRBV28	TRBD1	few	TRBJ1-2
CASSQEESRGVYEQYF	TGCGCCAGCAGCCAAGAAGAAAGCAGGGGGGTCTACGAGCAGTACTTC	TRBV4-3	.	.	TRBJ2-7
CASSPPANYGYTF	TGTGCCAGCAGCCCTCCCGCTAACTATGGCTACACCTTC	TRBV7-9	.	.	TRBJ1-2
CASSLEGTQETQYF	TGTGCCAGCAGTTTGGAGGGGACCCAAGAGACCCAGTACTTC	TRBV27	.	.	TRBJ2-5
CASSLISGQETQYF	TGCGCCAGCAGCTTGATTAGCGGCCAAGAGACCCAGTACTTC	TRBV5-1	.	.	TRBJ2-5
CASSQTITASGANVLTF	TGCGCCAGCAGCCAGACCATCACAGCCTCTGGGGCCAACGTCCTGACTTTC	TRBV4-1	.	.	TRBJ2-6
CASSTDRGQETQYF	TGTGCCAGCAGTACGGACAGGGGCCAAGAGACCCAGTACTTC	TRBV5-6	TRBD1	once	TRBJ2-5
CAWRALNTQYF	TGTGCCTGGAGGGCCTTGAATACGCAGTATTTT	TRBV30	.	.	TRBJ2-3
CAWSNRGGNTEAFF	TGTGCCTGGAGTAACAGGGGGGGGAACACTGAAGCTTTCTTT	TRBV30	TRBD1	.	TRBJ1-1
CAISENRDEKLFF	TGTGCCATCAGTGAGAACAGGGATGAAAAACTGTTTTTT	TRBV10-3	.	.	TRBJ1-4
CASSPPASGALYNEQFF	TGTGCCAGCAGCCCCCCCGCTAGCGGAGCTCTCTACAATGAGCAGTTCTTC	TRBV7-9	TRBD2	.	TRBJ2-1
CASRNRDTYGYTF	TGTGCCAGCAGGAACAGGGATACTTACGGCTACACCTTC	TRBV28	.	.	TRBJ1-2
CASSQGTGGFNQPQHF	TGTGCCAGCAGCCAGGGAACAGGGGGATTCAATCAGCCCCAGCATTTT	TRBV27	TRBD1	.	TRBJ1-5
CASSHTAGVYTEAFF	TGTGCCAGCAGCCACACGGCGGGGGTTTACACTGAAGCTTTCTTT	TRBV5-5	.	.	TRBJ1-1
CASSTSSGQVVSTDTQYF	TGTGCCAGCAGCACCTCTTCGGGACAGGTCGTTAGCACAGATACGCAGTATTTT	TRBV9	TRBD1	.	TRBJ2-3
CASSPPRTGGFRETQYF	TGTGCCAGCTCACCACCGAGGACAGGGGGTTTTCGGGAGACCCAGTACTTC	TRBV18	TRBD1	once	TRBJ2-5
CASSQKADLNIQYF	TGTGCCAGCAGCCAAAAAGCCGACTTAAACATTCAGTACTTC	TRBV4-2	.	.	TRBJ2-4
CASSLPTTSDTGELFF	TGTGCCAGCAGCTTACCTACGACTAGCGACACCGGGGAGCTGTTTTTT	TRBV7-2	TRBD2	.	TRBJ2-2
CASSLAENQPQHF	TGCGCCAGCAGCTTGGCCGAGAATCAGCCCCAGCATTTT	TRBV5-1	.	.	TRBJ1-5
CASSPIPGGQPSTDTQYF	TGTGCCAGCAGCCCGATCCCGGGAGGACAGCCTAGCACAGATACGCAGTATTTT	TRBV7-2	.	.	TRBJ2-3
CAWSHASEAFF	TGTGCCTGGAGTCACGCCAGTGAAGCTTTCTTT	TRBV30	.	few	TRBJ1-1
CASSSGTSGRGEQYF	TGTGCCAGCAGCTCGGGGACTAGCGGGAGAGGCGAGCAGTACTTC	TRBV11-3	TRBD2	.	TRBJ2-7
CASSLSWGGIYNEQFF	TGTGCCAGCAGCCTGTCTTGGGGGGGAATATACAATGAGCAGTTCTTC	TRBV5-5	TRBD2	.	TRBJ2-1
CASSPFRFGWDTEAFF	TGTGCCAGCAGCCCGTTTCGCTTCGGGTGGGACACTGAAGCTTTCTTT	TRBV7-9	.	few	TRBJ1-1
CASSRRTSGSGEQYF	TGTGCCAGCAGCCGACGGACTAGCGGGAGTGGCGAGCAGTACTTC	TRBV11-2	TRBD2	few	TRBJ2-7
CASSLEGADTEAFF	TGTGCCAGCAGCTTAGAGGGGGCGGACACTGAAGCTTTCTTT	TRBV7-9	TRBD1	.	TRBJ1-1
CASSEPGSYFSGNTIYF	TGTGCCAGCAGTGAACCCGGGTCTTATTTCTCTGGAAACACCATATATTTT	TRBV6-1	.	.	TRBJ1-3
CAWSVSREAFF	TGTGCCTGGAGTGTATCGAGGGAGGCTTTCTTT	TRBV30	.	.	TRBJ1-1
CAITSRRLSTDTQYF	TGTGCCATCACGTCCAGGCGCCTAAGCACAGATACGCAGTATTTT	TRBV10-3	.	.	TRBJ2-3